The sequence of this TCR beta chain was determined in a study of T cell responses to AZD1222 COVID-19 vaccine. General study points: Once two AZD1222 doses were given, Spike-specific TCR breadth and depth went up. Females made up more of the donors, who were largely white British, and clonal diversity may have come out too low. Only six or seven AZD1222 recipients were seropositive at baseline.

As to this clone: Its antigen remains unknown.

The method was immunoSEQ multiplex PCR; TCRdb's version includes in-frame clones alone and lacks a portion of them. The sample records roughly 150,000 clones, around 90% being singletons. The CDR3 has 13 amino acids. The V gene's germline CDR1 is KGHSH and CDR2 LQKENI. Trimming shortened V by 2 bases and J by 2 bases, and 7 bases separated the two germline ends. V is TRBV18 and J is TRBJ2-7; D uncertain. The sequences come from peripheral blood, collected 28 days after the second AZD1222 dose. The clonotype originates from an adult who received the AZD1222 COVID-19 vaccine. As DNA, the CDR3 is TGTGCCAGCTCACCATACACAACCTACGAGCAGTACTTC. Translated: CASSPYTTYEQYF. The full variable domain, completed using reference TRBV18 and TRBJ2-7, is NAGVMQNPRHLVRRRGQEARLRCSPMKGHSHVYWYRQLPEEGLKFMVYLQKENIIDESGMPKERFSAEFPKEGPSILRIQQVVRGDSAAYFCASSPYTTYEQYFGPGTRLTVT.